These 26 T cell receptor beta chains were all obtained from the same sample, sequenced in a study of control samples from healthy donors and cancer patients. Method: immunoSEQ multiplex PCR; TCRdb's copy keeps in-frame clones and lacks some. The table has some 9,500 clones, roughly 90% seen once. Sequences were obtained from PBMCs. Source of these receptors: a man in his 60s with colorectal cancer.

This CDR3 is CASSFDPNTGELFF. CDR3 bases: TGTGCCAGCAGTTTCGACCCGAACACCGGGGAGCTGTTTTTT. V gene TRBV27 combines with J gene TRBJ2-2; D is undetermined. Trimming removed 3 bases from V and 0 bases from J, with 5 bases in between. CDR1 MNHEY and CDR2 SMNVEV come from the germline V gene (reference sequence). CDR3 length: 14 amino acids.

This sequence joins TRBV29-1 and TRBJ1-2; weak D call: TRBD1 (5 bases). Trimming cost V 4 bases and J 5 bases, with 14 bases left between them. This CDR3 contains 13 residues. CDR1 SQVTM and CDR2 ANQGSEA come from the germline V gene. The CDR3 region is CSVGGGSGYGYTF. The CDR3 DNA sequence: TGCAGCGTTGGGGGCGGCTCGGGGTATGGCTACACCTTC.

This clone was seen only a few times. The CDR3 protein is CASSDPPGTQYF. DNA of the CDR3: TGTGCCAGCAGTGACCCCCCAGGGACCCAGTACTTC. The chain links TRBV28 to TRBJ2-5; D not certain. Trimming removed 5 bases from V and 7 bases from J, with 11 bases in between. Germline V gene sequence: CDR1 MDHEN, CDR2 SYDVKM. The CDR3 is made up of 12 amino acids.

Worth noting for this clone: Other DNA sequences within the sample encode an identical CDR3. The CDR3 sequence is CASSRDRGREQYF. The DNA of the CDR3 is TGTGCCAGCAGTCGGGACAGGGGCCGCGAGCAGTACTTC. The chain recombines TRBV6-2 or TRBV6-3 with TRBJ2-7; the match to TRBD1 covers 10 bases. Germline lookup yields CDR1 MNHEY and CDR2 SVGEGT. The V gene end was trimmed by 5 bases and the J gene end by 6 bases; junction bases not matched to a gene: 4. There are 13 residues in the CDR3.

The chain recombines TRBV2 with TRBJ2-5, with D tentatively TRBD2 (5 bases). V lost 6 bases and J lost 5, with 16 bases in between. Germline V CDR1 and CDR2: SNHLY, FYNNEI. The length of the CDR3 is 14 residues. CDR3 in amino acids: CASSPLDYWETQYF. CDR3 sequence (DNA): TGTGCCAGCAGCCCACTCGACTACTGGGAGACCCAGTACTTC.

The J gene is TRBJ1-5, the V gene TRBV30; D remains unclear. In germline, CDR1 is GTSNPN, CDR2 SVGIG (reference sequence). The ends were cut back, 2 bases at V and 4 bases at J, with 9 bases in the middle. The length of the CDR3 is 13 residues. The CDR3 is CAWSYGENQPQHF. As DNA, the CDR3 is TGTGCCTGGAGTTACGGGGAGAATCAGCCCCAGCATTTT.

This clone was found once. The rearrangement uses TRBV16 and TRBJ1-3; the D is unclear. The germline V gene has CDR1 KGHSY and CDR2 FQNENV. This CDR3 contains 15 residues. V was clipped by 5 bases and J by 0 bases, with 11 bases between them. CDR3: CASSALPGSGNTIYF. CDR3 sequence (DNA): TGTGCCAGCAGCGCCCTTCCCGGCTCTGGAAACACCATATATTTT.

The CDR3 loop is CASTGFGEQPQHF. The CDR3 bases are TGTGCCAGTACAGGGTTTGGGGAACAGCCCCAGCATTTT. This chain joins TRBV2 and TRBJ1-5; maybe TRBD1 (6 bases). V lost 9 bases to trimming and J lost 7 bases, with 16 bases between them. Germline V gives CDR1 SNHLY, CDR2 FYNNEI. The CDR3 extends over 13 amino acids.

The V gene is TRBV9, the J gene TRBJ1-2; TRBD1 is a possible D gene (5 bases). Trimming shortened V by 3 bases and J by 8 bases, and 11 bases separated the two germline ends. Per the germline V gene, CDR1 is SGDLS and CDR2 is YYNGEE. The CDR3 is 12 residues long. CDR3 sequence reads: CASSATGVGYTF. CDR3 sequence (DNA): TGTGCCAGCAGCGCCACGGGGGTGGGCTACACCTTC.

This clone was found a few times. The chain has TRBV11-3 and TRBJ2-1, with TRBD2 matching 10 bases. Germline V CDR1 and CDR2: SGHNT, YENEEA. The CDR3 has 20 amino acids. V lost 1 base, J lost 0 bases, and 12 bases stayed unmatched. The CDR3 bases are TGTGCCAGCAGCTTAGGCACTCCCGGGACTAGCGTAAGCTCCTACAATGAGCAGTTCTTC. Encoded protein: CASSLGTPGTSVSSYNEQFF.

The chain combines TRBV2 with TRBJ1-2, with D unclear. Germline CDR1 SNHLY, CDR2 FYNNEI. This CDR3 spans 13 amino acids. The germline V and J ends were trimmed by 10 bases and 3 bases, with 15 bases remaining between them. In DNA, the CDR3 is TGTGCCACCCGGGGATGGGGAGACTATGGCTACACCTTC. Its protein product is CATRGWGDYGYTF.

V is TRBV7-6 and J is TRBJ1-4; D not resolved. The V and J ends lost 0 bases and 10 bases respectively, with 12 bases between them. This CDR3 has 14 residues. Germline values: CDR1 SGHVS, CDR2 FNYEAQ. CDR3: CASSLAEGGTKLFF. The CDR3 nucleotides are TGTGCCAGCAGCTTAGCTGAGGGAGGTACAAAACTGTTTTTT.

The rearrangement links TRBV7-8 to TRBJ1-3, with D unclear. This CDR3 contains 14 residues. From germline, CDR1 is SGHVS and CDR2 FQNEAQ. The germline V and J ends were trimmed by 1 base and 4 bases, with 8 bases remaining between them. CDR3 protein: CASSLGRRGNTIYF. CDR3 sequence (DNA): TGTGCCAGCAGCTTAGGTCGAAGAGGAAACACCATATATTTT. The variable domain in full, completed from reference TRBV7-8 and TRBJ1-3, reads GAGVSQSPRYKVAKRGQDVALRCDPISGHVSLFWYQQALGQGPEFLTYFQNEAQLDKSGLPSDRFFAERPEGSVSTLKIQRTQQEDSAVYLCASSLGRRGNTIYFGEGSWLTVV.

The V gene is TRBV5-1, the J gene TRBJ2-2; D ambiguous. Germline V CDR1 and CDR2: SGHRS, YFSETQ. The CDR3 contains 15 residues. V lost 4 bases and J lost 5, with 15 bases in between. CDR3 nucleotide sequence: TGCGCCAGCAGCCCCCAGCTGTTTTCGACCGGGGAGCTGTTTTTT. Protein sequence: CASSPQLFSTGELFF.

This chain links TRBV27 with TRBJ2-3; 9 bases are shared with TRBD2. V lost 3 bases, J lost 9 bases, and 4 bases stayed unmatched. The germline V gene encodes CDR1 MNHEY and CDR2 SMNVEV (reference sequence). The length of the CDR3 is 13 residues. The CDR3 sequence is CASSFPGLATQYF. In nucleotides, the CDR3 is TGTGCCAGCAGTTTCCCGGGACTAGCAACGCAGTATTTT.

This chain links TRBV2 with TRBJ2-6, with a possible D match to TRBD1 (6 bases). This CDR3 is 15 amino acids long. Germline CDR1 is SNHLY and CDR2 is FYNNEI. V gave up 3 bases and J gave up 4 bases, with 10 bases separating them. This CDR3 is CASSDPGVGANVLTF. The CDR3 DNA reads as TGTGCCAGCAGTGACCCAGGGGTAGGGGCCAACGTCCTGACTTTC. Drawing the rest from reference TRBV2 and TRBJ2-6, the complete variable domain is EPEVTQTPSHQVTQMGQEVILRCVPISNHLYFYWYRQILGQKVEFLVSFYNNEISEKSEIFDDQFSVERPDGSNFTLKIRSTKLEDSAMYFCASSDPGVGANVLTFGAGSRLTVL.

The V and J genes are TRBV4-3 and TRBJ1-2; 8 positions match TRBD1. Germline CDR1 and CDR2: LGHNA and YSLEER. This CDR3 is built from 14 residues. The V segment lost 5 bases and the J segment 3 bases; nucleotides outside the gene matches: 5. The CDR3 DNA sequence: TGCGCCAGCAGCGACAGGGGCGAGGACTATGGCTACACCTTC. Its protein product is CASSDRGEDYGYTF.

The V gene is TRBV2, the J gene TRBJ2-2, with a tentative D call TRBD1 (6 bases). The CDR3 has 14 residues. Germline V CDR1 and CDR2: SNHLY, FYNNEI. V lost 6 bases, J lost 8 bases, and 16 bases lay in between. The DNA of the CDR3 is TGTGCCAGCAGGGGGGCAGGGAATTTAGGGGAGCTGTTTTTT. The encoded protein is CASRGAGNLGELFF.

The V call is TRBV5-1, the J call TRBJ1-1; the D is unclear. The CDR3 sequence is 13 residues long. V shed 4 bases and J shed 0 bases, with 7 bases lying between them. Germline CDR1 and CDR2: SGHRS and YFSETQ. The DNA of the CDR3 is TGCGCCAGCAGCCGGAGTCTGAACACTGAAGCTTTCTTT. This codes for CASSRSLNTEAFF.

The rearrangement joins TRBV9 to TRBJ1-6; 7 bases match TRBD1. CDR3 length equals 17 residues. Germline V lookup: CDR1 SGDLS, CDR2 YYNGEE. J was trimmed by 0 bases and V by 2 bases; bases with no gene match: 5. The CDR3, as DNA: TGTGCCAGCAGCGTCCGGGACAGACACTCCTATAATTCACCCCTCCACTTT. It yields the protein CASSVRDRHSYNSPLHF.

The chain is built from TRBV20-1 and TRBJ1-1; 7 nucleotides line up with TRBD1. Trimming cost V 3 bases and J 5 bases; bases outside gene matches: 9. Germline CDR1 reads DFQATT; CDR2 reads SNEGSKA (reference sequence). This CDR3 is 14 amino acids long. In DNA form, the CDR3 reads TGCAGTGCTAGTCTCTTGTCAGGGGGGACTGAAGCTTTCTTT. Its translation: CSASLLSGGTEAFF.

The CDR3 region has the DNA TGTGCCAGCAGCTTATCGGACAGGGCGTACACCGGGGAGCTGTTTTTT. This gives the protein CASSLSDRAYTGELFF. The rearrangement joins TRBV7-2 to TRBJ2-2; 8 bases align to TRBD1. The CDR3 is 16 amino acids. CDR1 is SGHTA and CDR2 is FQGNSA in the germline V gene. V lost 2 bases to trimming and J lost 3 bases; unmatched junction nucleotides: 5. Drawing the rest from reference TRBV7-2 and TRBJ2-2, the complete variable domain is GAGVSQSPSNKVTEKGKDVELRCDPISGHTALYWYRQSLGQGLEFLIYFQGNSAPDKSGLPSDRFSAERTGGSVSTLTIQRTQQEDSAVYLCASSLSDRAYTGELFFGEGSRLTVL.

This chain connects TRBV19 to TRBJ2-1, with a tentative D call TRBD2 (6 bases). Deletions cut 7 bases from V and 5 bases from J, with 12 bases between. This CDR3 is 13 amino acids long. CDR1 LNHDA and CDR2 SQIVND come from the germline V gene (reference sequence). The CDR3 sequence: CASTTGGNNEQFF. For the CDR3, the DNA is TGTGCCAGTACCACTGGGGGGAACAATGAGCAGTTCTTC. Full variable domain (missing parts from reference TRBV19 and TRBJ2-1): DGGITQSPKYLFRKEGQNVTLSCEQNLNHDAMYWYRQDPGQGLRLIYYSQIVNDFQKGDIAEGYSVSREKKESFPLTVTSAQKNPTAFYLCASTTGGNNEQFFGPGTRLTVL.

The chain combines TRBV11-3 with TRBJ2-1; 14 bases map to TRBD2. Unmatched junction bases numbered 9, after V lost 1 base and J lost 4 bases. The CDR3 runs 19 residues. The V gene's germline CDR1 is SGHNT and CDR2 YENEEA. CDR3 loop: CASSLAQTGLAGGYNEQFF. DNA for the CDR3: TGTGCCAGCAGCTTAGCCCAGACTGGACTAGCGGGAGGTTACAATGAGCAGTTCTTC.

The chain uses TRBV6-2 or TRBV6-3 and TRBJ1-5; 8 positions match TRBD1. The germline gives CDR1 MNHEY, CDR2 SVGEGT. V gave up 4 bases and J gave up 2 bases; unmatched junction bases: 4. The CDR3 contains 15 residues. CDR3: CASSWTGQGNQPQHF. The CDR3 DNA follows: TGTGCCAGCAGTTGGACAGGGCAGGGCAATCAGCCCCAGCATTTT.

The CDR3 DNA is TGTGCCAGCAGTTACGGCGGACTAAAACTGTTTTTT. Residues: CASSYGGLKLFF. The V call is TRBV6-2 or TRBV6-3, the J call TRBJ1-4; the D is unclear. The germline V gene encodes CDR1 MNHEY and CDR2 SVGEGT. The CDR3 extends over 12 amino acids. The germline V and J ends were trimmed by 2 bases and 10 bases, with 8 bases remaining between them.